This record concerns one TCR beta chain sequence. Its antigen remains unknown. Using immunoSEQ multiplex PCR, the repertoire was profiled, and TCRdb retains in-frame clones only, with some absent. This repertoire shows approximately 60,000 clones, over 80% found once; its top ten account for roughly 3.2%. This record comes from a study of OX40 agonist ivuxolimab in advanced cancers. The CDR3 spans 15 residues. Germline lookup yields CDR1 SGHTA and CDR2 FQGTGA. Between the trimmed V and J ends, which lost 2 bases and 5 bases, there was a span of 15 bases. Study-level results: Both CD4+ and CD8+ T cell populations in blood had undergone clonal expansion by week 6 at 0.1 to 3.0 mg/kg.

The sequencing used CD4+ or CD8+ T cells sorted from blood, collected in a trial of the OX40 agonist ivuxolimab. The genes are TRBV7-3 and TRBJ1-2, with D possibly TRBD1 on 6 matching bases. This receptor was obtained from an adult with an advanced solid tumor such as melanoma, head and neck, liver or kidney cancer. The CDR3 sequence is CASSLPGAPPYGYTF. The CDR3, as DNA: TGTGCCAGCAGCTTACCAGGGGCCCCTCCGTATGGCTACACCTTC. The full variable domain, rest sourced from reference TRBV7-3 and TRBJ1-2, is GAGVSQTPSNKVTEKGKYVELRCDPISGHTALYWYRQSLGQGPEFLIYFQGTGAADDSGLPNDRFFAVRPEGSVSTLKIQRTERGDSAVYLCASSLPGAPPYGYTFGSGTRLTVV.